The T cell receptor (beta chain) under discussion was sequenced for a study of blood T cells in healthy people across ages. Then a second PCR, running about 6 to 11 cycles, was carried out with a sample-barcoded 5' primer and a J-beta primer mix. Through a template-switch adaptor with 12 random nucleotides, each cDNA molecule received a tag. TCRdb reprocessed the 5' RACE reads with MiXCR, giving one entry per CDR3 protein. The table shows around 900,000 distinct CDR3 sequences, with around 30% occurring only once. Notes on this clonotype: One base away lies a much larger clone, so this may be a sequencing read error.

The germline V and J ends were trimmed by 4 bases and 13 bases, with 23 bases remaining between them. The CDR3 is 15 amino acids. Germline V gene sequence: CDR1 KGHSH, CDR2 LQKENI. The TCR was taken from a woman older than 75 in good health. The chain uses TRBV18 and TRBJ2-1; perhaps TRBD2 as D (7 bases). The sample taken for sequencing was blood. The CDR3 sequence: CASSRRGGRGETQFF. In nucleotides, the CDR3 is TGTGCCAGCTCACGGCGCGGGGGCCGTGGAGAGACCCAGTTCTTC.